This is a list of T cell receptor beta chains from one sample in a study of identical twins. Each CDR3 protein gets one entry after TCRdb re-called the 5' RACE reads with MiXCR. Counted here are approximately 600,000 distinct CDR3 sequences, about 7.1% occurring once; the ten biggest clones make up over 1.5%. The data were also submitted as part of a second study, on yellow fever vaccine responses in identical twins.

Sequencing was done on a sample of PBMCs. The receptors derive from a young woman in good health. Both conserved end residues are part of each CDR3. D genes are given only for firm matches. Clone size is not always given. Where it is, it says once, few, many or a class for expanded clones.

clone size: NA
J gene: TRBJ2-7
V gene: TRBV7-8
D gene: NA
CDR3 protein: CASSFFSSGDYEQYF
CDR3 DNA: TGTGCCAGCAGCTTTTTTTCGTCGGGGGACTACGAGCAGTACTTC

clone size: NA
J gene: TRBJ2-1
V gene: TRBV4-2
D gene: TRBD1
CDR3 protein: CASSQEGGTGRNEHFF
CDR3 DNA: TGTGCCAGCAGCCAAGAAGGTGGGACAGGGCGAAATGAGCACTTCTTC

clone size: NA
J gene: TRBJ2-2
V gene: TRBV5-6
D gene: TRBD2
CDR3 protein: CASSLYATSGRTPNTGELFF
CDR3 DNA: TGTGCCAGCAGCTTGTATGCGACTAGCGGGAGGACTCCGAACACCGGGGAGCTGTTTTTT

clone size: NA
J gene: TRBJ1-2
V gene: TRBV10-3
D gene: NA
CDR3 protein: CAISDTPNYGYTF
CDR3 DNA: TGTGCCATCAGTGACACCCCTAACTATGGCTACACCTTC

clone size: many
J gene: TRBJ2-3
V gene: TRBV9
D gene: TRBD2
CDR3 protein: CASSVGLAGGTDTQYF
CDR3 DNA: TGTGCCAGCAGCGTTGGACTAGCGGGGGGCACAGATACGCAGTATTTT

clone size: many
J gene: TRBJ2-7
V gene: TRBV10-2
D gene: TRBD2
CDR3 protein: CASSVTSGTFEQYF
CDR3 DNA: TGCGCCAGCAGTGTAACTAGCGGTACTTTCGAGCAGTACTTC

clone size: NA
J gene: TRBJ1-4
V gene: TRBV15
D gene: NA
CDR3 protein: CATSSTEKLFF
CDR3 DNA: TGTGCCACCAGCAGCACTGAAAAACTGTTTTTT

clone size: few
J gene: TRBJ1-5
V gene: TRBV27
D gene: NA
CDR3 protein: CASSNGLSYQPQHF
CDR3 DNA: TGTGCCAGCAGCAATGGGCTTTCCTATCAGCCCCAGCATTTT

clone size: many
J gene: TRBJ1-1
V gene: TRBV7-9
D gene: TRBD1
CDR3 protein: CASSPQGDYTEAFF
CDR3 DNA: TGTGCCAGCAGCCCCCAGGGGGATTACACTGAAGCTTTCTTT

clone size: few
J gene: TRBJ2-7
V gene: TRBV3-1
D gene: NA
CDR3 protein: CASSPSLGEQYF
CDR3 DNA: TGTGCCAGCAGCCCATCCCTTGGCGAGCAGTACTTC

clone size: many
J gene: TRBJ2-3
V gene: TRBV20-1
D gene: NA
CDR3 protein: CSAESRDTQYF
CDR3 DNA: TGCAGTGCTGAATCCAGGGATACGCAGTATTTT

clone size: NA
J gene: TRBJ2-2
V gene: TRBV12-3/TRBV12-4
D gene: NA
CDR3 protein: CACSLAKGVGEGTGELFF
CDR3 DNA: TGTGCCTGCAGTTTAGCAAAGGGGGTCGGCGAGGGAACCGGGGAGCTGTTTTTT

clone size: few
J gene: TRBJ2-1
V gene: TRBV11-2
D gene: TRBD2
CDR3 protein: CASSLVLFLAGGSYNEQFF
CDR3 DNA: TGTGCCAGCAGCTTAGTCTTATTTTTAGCGGGGGGGTCCTACAATGAGCAGTTCTTC

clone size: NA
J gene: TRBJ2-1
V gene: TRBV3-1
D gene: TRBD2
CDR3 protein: CASSQPGTSGRPGEQFF
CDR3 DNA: TGTGCCAGCAGCCAACCCGGGACTAGCGGGAGGCCGGGAGAGCAGTTCTTC

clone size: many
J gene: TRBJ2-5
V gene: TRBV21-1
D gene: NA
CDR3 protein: CASSVGDNQETQYF
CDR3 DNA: TGTGCCAGCAGCGTAGGGGACAACCAAGAGACCCAGTACTTC

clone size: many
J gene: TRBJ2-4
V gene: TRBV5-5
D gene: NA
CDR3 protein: CASSSPTGVNIQYF
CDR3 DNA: TGTGCCAGCAGTTCCCCGACAGGAGTAAACATTCAGTACTTC

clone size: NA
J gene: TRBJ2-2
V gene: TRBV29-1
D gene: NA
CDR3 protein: CSVVGSAGELFF
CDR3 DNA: TGCAGCGTTGTGGGCAGCGCCGGGGAGCTGTTTTTT

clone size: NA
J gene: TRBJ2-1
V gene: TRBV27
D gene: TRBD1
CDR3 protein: CASRTGLNEQFF
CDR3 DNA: TGTGCCAGCCGGACAGGGTTGAATGAGCAGTTCTTC

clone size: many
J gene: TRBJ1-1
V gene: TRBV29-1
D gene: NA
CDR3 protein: CSVTGNTEAFF
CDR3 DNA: TGCAGCGTGACCGGTAACACTGAAGCTTTCTTT

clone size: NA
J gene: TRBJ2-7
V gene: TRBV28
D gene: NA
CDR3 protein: CASISPGSTGEQYF
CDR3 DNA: TGTGCCAGCATCAGTCCAGGATCAACCGGGGAGCAGTACTTC

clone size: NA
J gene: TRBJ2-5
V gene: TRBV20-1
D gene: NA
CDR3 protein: CSASGQPADQETQYF
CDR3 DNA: TGCAGTGCTAGTGGGCAGCCAGCTGATCAAGAGACCCAGTACTTC

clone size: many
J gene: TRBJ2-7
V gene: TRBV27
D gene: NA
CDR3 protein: CASGPSGGRSYEQYF
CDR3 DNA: TGTGCCAGCGGACCCAGCGGAGGCCGCTCCTACGAGCAGTACTTC

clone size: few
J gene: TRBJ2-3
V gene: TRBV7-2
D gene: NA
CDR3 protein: CASSLMQYF
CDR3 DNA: TGTGCCAGCAGCTTAATGCAGTATTTT

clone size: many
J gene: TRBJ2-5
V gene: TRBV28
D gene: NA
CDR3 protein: CASTFQGTQYF
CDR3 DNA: TGTGCCAGCACTTTCCAGGGGACCCAGTACTTC

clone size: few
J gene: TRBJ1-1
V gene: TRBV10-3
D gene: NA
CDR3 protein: CAISESPTGTTEAFF
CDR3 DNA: TGTGCCATCAGTGAGTCCCCTACAGGGACCACTGAAGCTTTCTTT

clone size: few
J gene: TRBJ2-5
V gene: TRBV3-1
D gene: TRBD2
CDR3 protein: CASRTSIGAEAGETQYF
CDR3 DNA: TGTGCCAGCAGGACCTCTATCGGAGCGGAAGCGGGGGAGACCCAGTACTTC

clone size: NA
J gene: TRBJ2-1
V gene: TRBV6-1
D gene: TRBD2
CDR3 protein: CASCTLGGGYNEQFF
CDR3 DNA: TGTGCCAGCTGTACCCTGGGGGGGGGATACAATGAGCAGTTCTTC

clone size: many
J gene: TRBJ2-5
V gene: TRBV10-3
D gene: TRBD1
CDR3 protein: CAISEGDSFQETQYF
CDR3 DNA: TGTGCCATCAGTGAGGGGGACAGCTTCCAAGAGACCCAGTACTTC

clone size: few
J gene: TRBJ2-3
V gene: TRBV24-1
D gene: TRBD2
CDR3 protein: CATSEGLARDTDTQYF
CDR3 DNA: TGTGCCACCAGTGAGGGACTAGCTCGCGACACAGATACGCAGTATTTT

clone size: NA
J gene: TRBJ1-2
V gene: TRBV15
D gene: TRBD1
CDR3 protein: CATSAPPRQGVDYGYTF
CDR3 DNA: TGTGCCACCAGCGCCCCACCCCGACAGGGAGTGGACTATGGCTACACCTTC

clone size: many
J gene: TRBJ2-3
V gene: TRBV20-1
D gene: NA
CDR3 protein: CSAHEATVDTQYF
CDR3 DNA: TGCAGTGCCCACGAAGCGACCGTAGATACGCAGTATTTT

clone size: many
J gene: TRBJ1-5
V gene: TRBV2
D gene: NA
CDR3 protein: CASSDGSNQPQHF
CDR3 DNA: TGTGCCAGCAGTGATGGCAGTAATCAGCCCCAGCATTTT

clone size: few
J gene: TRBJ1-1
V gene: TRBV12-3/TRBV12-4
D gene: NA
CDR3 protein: CASSLKHTEAFF
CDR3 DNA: TGTGCCAGCAGTTTAAAGCACACTGAAGCTTTCTTT

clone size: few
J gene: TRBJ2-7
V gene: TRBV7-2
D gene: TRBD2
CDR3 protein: CASSFTTSGASYEQYF
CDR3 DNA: TGTGCCAGCAGTTTTACGACTAGCGGGGCCTCCTACGAGCAGTACTTC

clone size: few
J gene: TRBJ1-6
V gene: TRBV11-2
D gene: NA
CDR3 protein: CASSLALGAHSPLHF
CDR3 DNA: TGTGCCAGCAGCTTAGCTTTGGGGGCCCATTCACCCCTCCACTTT

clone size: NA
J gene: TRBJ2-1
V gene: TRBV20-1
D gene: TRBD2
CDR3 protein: CSAIPGRGLNEQFF
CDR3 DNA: TGCAGTGCTATACCCGGGAGGGGGTTGAATGAGCAGTTCTTC

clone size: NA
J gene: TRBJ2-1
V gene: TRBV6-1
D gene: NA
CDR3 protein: CASSTPGGLNCNEQFF
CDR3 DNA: TGTGCCAGCAGTACCCCCGGGGGGCTTAACTGCAATGAGCAGTTCTTC

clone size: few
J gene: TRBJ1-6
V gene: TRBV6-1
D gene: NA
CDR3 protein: CASSEERGRSPLHF
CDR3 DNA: TGTGCCAGCAGTGAAGAGAGGGGTCGGTCACCCCTCCACTTT

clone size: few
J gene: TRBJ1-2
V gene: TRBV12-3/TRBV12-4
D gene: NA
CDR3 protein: CASSMDSYGYTF
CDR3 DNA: TGTGCCAGCAGCATGGACAGCTATGGCTACACCTTC

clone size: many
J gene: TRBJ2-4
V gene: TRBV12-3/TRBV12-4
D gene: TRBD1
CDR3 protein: CASTNRGRDSGAKNIQYF
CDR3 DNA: TGTGCCAGCACAAACAGGGGACGTGATTCTGGGGCCAAAAACATTCAGTACTTC

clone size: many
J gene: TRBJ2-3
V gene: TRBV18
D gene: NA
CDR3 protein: CASSPILGSGSRDTQYF
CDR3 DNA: TGTGCCAGCTCACCGATTCTCGGGAGTGGGTCTAGGGATACGCAGTATTTT

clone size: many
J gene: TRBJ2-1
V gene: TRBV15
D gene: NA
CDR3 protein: CATREGDSSYNEQFF
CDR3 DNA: TGTGCCACCAGGGAGGGTGACAGCTCCTACAATGAGCAGTTCTTC

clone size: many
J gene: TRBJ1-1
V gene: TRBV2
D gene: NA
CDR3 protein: CASTTGGVGTEAFF
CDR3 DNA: TGTGCCAGCACCACCGGGGGGGTTGGCACTGAAGCTTTCTTT

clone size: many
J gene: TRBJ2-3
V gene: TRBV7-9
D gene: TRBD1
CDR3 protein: CASSLVQGSTDTQYF
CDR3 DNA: TGTGCCAGCAGCTTGGTACAGGGGAGCACAGATACGCAGTATTTT

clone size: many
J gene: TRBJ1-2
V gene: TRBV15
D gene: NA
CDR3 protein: CATSREGVSPGANYGYTF
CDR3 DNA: TGTGCCACCAGCAGAGAAGGTGTTTCCCCGGGTGCTAACTATGGCTACACCTTC

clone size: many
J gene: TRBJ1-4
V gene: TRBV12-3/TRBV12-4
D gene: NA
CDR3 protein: CASNSGQTGGRELFF
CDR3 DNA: TGTGCCAGCAATTCAGGACAGACCGGGGGTCGCGAGCTGTTTTTT

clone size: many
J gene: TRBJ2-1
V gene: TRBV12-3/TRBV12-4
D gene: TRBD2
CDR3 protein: CASSRTSGPGDEQFF
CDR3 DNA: TGTGCCAGCAGCAGGACTAGCGGCCCTGGGGATGAGCAGTTCTTC

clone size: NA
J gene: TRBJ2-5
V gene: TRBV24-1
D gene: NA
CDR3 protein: CATRGPKEETQYF
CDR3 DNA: TGTGCCACCAGGGGGCCGAAGGAAGAGACCCAGTACTTC

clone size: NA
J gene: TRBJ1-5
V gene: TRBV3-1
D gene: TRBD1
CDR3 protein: CASSQEGQGIRQPQHF
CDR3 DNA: TGTGCCAGCAGCCAAGAAGGACAGGGAATTCGGCAGCCCCAGCATTTT

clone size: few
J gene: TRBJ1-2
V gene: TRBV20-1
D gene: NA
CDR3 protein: CSARDGGVGYTF
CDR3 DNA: TGCAGTGCCCGCGACGGTGGGGTGGGCTACACCTTC

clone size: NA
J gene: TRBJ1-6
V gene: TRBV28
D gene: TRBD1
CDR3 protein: CASSTPGQGAYSPLHF
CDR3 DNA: TGTGCCAGCAGTACTCCGGGACAGGGGGCATATTCACCCCTCCACTTT

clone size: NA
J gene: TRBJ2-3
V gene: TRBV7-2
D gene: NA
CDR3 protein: CASSFLLGTADTQYF
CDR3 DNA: TGTGCCAGCAGCTTTCTTCTCGGGACGGCAGATACGCAGTATTTT

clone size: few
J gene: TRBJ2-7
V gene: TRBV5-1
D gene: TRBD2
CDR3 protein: CASSLAGVAGGGYEQYF
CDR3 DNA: TGCGCCAGCAGCTTGGCCGGTGTTGCGGGAGGGGGCTACGAGCAGTACTTC

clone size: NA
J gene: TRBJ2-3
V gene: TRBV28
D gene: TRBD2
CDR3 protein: CASSFTSGVDTQYF
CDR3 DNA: TGTGCCAGCAGTTTCACTAGCGGGGTTGATACGCAGTATTTT

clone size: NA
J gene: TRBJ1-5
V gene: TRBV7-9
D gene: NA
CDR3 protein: CASSSQQDRNQPQHF
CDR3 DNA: TGTGCCAGCAGCTCCCAGCAAGACAGAAATCAGCCCCAGCATTTT

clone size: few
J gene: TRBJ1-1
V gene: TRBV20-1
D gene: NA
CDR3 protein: CSARDSRPRAENTEAFF
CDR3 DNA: TGCAGTGCTAGAGATAGTCGGCCGAGGGCCGAGAACACTGAAGCTTTCTTT

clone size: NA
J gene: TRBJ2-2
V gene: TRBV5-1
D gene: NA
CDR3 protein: CASRGPGMGTGELFF
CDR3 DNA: TGCGCCAGCAGGGGGCCAGGGATGGGCACCGGGGAGCTGTTTTTT

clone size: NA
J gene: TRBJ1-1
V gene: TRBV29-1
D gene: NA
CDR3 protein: CSVTRTANTEAFF
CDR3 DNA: TGCAGCGTTACCCGGACAGCAAACACTGAAGCTTTCTTT

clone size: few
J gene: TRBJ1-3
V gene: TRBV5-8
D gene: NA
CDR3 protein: CASSLPATGNTIYF
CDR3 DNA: TGTGCCAGCAGCTTGCCAGCCACTGGAAACACCATATATTTT

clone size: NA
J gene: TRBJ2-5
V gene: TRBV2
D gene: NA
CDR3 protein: CASSGGEWETQYF
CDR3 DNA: TGTGCCAGCAGTGGAGGGGAGTGGGAGACCCAGTACTTC